These 8 T cell receptor beta chains came from one sample sequenced in a study of blood T cell repertoires in COVID-19. The data were produced by immunoSEQ multiplex PCR, yet TCRdb's version contains in-frame clones alone and is incomplete. The sample has 200,000 or so clones, roughly 80% seen once; the top ten hold about 5.5%. Sample: peripheral blood. The receptor source for this set is a woman in her twenties or thirties with acute or convalescent COVID-19.

The chain joins TRBV24-1 to TRBJ2-4; TRBD2 agrees at 7 bases. Losses at the gene ends were 3 bases for V and 0 bases for J; bases not matched to a gene: 1. The CDR3 loop spans 15 amino acids. The V gene's germline CDR1 is KGHDR and CDR2 SFDVKD. CDR3 loop: CATSDGRGAKNIQYF. DNA of the CDR3: TGTGCCACCAGTGATGGGAGGGGAGCCAAAAACATTCAGTACTTC.

V is TRBV6-5 and J is TRBJ2-4; TRBD2 is a possible D gene (5 bases). Trimming stripped 5 bases from V and 7 bases from J, with 15 bases between. Germline lookup yields CDR1 MNHEY and CDR2 SVGAGI. This CDR3 comprises 14 residues. The CDR3, as DNA: TGTGCCAGCAGTCAATATGGGAGTCTGAACATTCAGTACTTC. Translated: CASSQYGSLNIQYF.

V gene TRBV29-1 combines with J gene TRBJ2-3; 7 nucleotides line up with TRBD2. This CDR3 is built from 14 residues. Looked up from germline, CDR1 is SQVTM and CDR2 is ANQGSEA. The junction had 11 bases not matched to a gene; V was cut back by 7 bases and J by 4 bases. The CDR3 sequence: CSAREAGVADTQYF. CDR3 sequence (DNA): TGCAGCGCCCGGGAGGCGGGAGTAGCAGATACGCAGTATTTT.

Note on this clone: At the DNA level, this CDR3 is encoded by other sequences in the same sample as well. V is TRBV27 and J is TRBJ1-2, with 7 bases matching TRBD1. V was pared by 5 bases and J by 7 bases, with 4 bases of the junction left unmatched. Germline CDR1 is MNHEY and CDR2 is SMNVEV (reference sequence). The CDR3 is 12 amino acids. CDR3 DNA sequence: TGTGCCAGCAGTCCCGACAGGGTTGGCTACACCTTC. This sequence encodes CASSPDRVGYTF.

This chain joins TRBV11-2 and TRBJ2-7; 12 nucleotides agree with TRBD2. Germline assignment: CDR1 SGHAT and CDR2 FQNNGV. The CDR3 is 14 residues long. V lost 5 bases, J lost 7 bases, and 6 bases stayed unmatched. CDR3 in DNA: TGTGCCAGCAGCCCAAGACTAGCGGGAGAAGAGCAGTACTTC. It codes for CASSPRLAGEEQYF. Supplemented by reference TRBV11-2 and TRBJ2-7, the full variable domain reads EAGVAQSPRYKIIEKRQSVAFWCNPISGHATLYWYQQILGQGPKLLIQFQNNGVVDDSQLPKDRFSAERLKGVDSTLKIQPAKLEDSAVYLCASSPRLAGEEQYFGPGTRLTVT.

The gene calls are TRBV24-1 and TRBJ2-1; possibly TRBD2 for D (6 bases). CDR1 and CDR2 from the germline V gene are KGHDR and SFDVKD. V was cut by 1 base and J by 8 bases, with 11 bases left in between. The CDR3 is 14 amino acids. CDR3 amino acids: CATSDFTASDEQFF. CDR3 DNA: TGTGCCACCAGTGATTTTACGGCTAGCGATGAGCAGTTCTTC.

This chain connects TRBV6-5 to TRBJ2-2, with no clear D. Germline V gene data show CDR1 as MNHEY and CDR2 as SVGAGI. This CDR3 has 14 amino acids. V lost 1 base to trimming and J lost 0 bases, with 3 bases between them. For the CDR3, the DNA is TGTGCCAGCAGTTACTTCGCGAACACCGGGGAGCTGTTTTTT. Its translation: CASSYFANTGELFF.

The chain is built from TRBV28 and TRBJ1-5; TRBD1 aligns across 7 bases. J lost 3 bases, V lost 11 bases, and 4 bases had no gene match. Germline assignment: CDR1 MDHEN and CDR2 SYDVKM. The length of the CDR3 is 12 residues. The CDR3 reads CAGGQDNQPQHF. In nucleotides, the CDR3 is TGTGCCGGCGGACAGGACAATCAGCCCCAGCATTTT.